The subject of this entry is one T cell receptor beta chain. The antigen is unknown. This CDR3 comprises 15 residues. Germline loops: CDR1 SGHTA, CDR2 FQGNSA. The junction had 3 bases not matched to a gene; V was cut back by 2 bases and J by 3 bases. TCRdb fed the 5' RACE reads into MiXCR, producing one record per CDR3 protein. Among 300,000 to 350,000 distinct CDR3 sequences listed, roughly 20% were seen once. This entry comes from a study of CD8 T cells in ankylosing spondylitis. General observations from the study: Characteristic, it appeared, of ankylosing spondylitis blood was a TCR beta motif of eight highly homologous variants.

This TCR was recovered from a female donor with ankylosing spondylitis or in good health (not recorded which). Source material: blood, either unsorted or a sorted T cell fraction (not recorded which). The genes are TRBV7-2 and TRBJ1-3; TRBD1 aligns across 8 bases. CDR3 sequence (DNA): TGTGCCAGCAGCTTAACGGGGACAGGTGGAAACACCATATATTTT. Its protein is CASSLTGTGGNTIYF.